This TCR beta chain comes out of a study of technical replicates of blood from a handful of donors. Clones were read by immunoSEQ multiplex PCR, and TCRdb kept only the in-frame ones, dropping some. The table has 12,000 or so clones, 85% to 95% seen once. Sequencing was carried out using PBMCs. This TCR derives from a human donor in good health.

CDR3: CASSSRSGSGYEQYF. The CDR3, as DNA: TGTGCCAGCAGCTCCCGCTCCGGCAGCGGGTACGAGCAGTACTTC. This chain connects TRBV7-2 to TRBJ2-5, with D possibly matching TRBD2 (6 bases). The closer fit of TRBJ2-7 to the DNA end suggests the J call may be wrong. The CDR3 contains 15 residues. The germline gives CDR1 SGHTA, CDR2 FQGNSA.